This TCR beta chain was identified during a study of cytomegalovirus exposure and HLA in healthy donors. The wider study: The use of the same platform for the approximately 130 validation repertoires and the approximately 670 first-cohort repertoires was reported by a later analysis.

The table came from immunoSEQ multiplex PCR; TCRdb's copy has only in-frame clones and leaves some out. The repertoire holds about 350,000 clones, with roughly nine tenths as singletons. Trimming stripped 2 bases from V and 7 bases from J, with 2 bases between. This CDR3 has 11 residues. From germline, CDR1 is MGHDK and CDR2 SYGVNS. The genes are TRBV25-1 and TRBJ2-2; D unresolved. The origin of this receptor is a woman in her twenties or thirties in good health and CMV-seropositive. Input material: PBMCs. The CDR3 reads CASSEGGELFF. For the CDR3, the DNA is TGTGCCAGCAGTGAAGGCGGGGAGCTGTTTTTT.